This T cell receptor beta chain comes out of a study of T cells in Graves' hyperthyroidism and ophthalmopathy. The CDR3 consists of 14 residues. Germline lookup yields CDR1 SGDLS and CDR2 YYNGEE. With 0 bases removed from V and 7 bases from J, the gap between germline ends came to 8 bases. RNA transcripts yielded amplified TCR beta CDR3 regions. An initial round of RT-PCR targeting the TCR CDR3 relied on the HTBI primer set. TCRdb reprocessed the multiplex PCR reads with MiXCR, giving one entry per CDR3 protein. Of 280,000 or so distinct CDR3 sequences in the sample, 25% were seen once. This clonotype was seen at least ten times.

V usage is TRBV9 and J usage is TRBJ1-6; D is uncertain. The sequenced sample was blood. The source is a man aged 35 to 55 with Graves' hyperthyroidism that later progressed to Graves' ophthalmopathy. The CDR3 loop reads CASSVDQINSPLHF. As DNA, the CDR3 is TGTGCCAGCAGCGTAGACCAGATAAATTCACCCCTCCACTTT.